Shown below are 24 T cell receptor beta chains from a single sample sequenced in a study of T cell responses to AZD1222 COVID-19 vaccine. Method: immunoSEQ multiplex PCR; TCRdb's copy keeps in-frame clones and lacks some. The sample shows approximately 84,000 clones, around 85% of them seen only once. The sequencing used peripheral blood, collected 28 days after the second AZD1222 dose. These receptors were obtained from an adult who received the AZD1222 COVID-19 vaccine.

This sequence joins TRBV10-1 and TRBJ1-5; D is perhaps TRBD1 (5 bases). This CDR3 is built from 19 residues. Trimming removed 6 bases at V and 2 bases at J, with 26 bases between. Germline loops: CDR1 WNHNN, CDR2 SYGVQD (reference sequence). This CDR3 reads CASRGRRGRYPMGNQPQHF. Here the CDR3 DNA reads TGCGCCAGCAGGGGGCGGAGGGGCCGGTATCCTATGGGCAATCAGCCCCAGCATTTT.

The chain joins TRBV6-5 to TRBJ2-7; no reliable D call. Trimming took off 7 bases at V and 5 bases at J, with 9 bases between the two ends. Germline lookup yields CDR1 MNHEY and CDR2 SVGAGI. The CDR3 totals 11 residues. The DNA for the CDR3 is TGTGCCAGCACCCAATTCGACGAGCAGTACTTC. It specifies CASTQFDEQYF.

The rearrangement joins TRBV3-1 (or the pseudogene TRBV3-2) to TRBJ2-5; 7 bases are shared with TRBD2. V shed 2 bases and J 4 bases; nucleotides not matched to a gene: 7. This CDR3 region has 15 residues. Germline assignment: CDR1 LGHDT and CDR2 YNNKEL (reference sequence). For the CDR3, the DNA is TGTGCCAGCAGCCAATTTGGCGGGGGTGGAGAGACCCAGTACTTC. It encodes CASSQFGGGGETQYF.

V gene TRBV7-9 combines with J gene TRBJ1-1; no clear D gene. CDR1 is SEHNR, CDR2 FQNEAQ, per germline (reference sequence). V was clipped by 8 bases and J by 8 bases, with 9 bases between them. There are 10 residues in the CDR3. The chain's CDR3 is CASQRVEAFF. The CDR3 nucleotides read TGTGCCAGCCAGAGGGTCGAAGCTTTCTTT.

This rearrangement joins TRBV3-1 (or the pseudogene TRBV3-2) to TRBJ1-4; D is possibly TRBD1 (6 bases). This CDR3 region has 12 residues. Looked up from germline, CDR1 is LGHDT and CDR2 is YNNKEL (reference sequence). V lost 5 bases to trimming and J lost 8 bases, with 9 bases between them. CDR3 in amino acids: CASSLTGEKLFF. As DNA, the CDR3 is TGTGCCAGCAGCTTAACAGGGGAAAAACTGTTTTTT.

The chain is built from TRBV9 and TRBJ1-5, with D possibly TRBD1 on 5 matching bases. Trimming removed 3 bases at V and 5 bases at J, with 9 bases between. Germline values: CDR1 SGDLS, CDR2 YYNGEE. This CDR3 is 13 amino acids long. The CDR3 nucleotides read TGTGCCAGCAGCGAGGTGGGGGATCAGCCCCAGCATTTT. It codes for CASSEVGDQPQHF.

The genes are TRBV27 and TRBJ1-5; 7 nucleotides agree with TRBD1. CDR3 length equals 14 residues. J gave up 5 bases and V 5 bases, and 6 bases lay outside the gene matches. The V gene's germline CDR1 is MNHEY and CDR2 SMNVEV (reference sequence). CDR3 residues: CASSPPGTDQPQHF. The CDR3 nucleotides read TGTGCCAGCAGTCCCCCCGGGACAGATCAGCCCCAGCATTTT.

This clone has just a few counts. V gene TRBV6-1 combines with J gene TRBJ1-3, with D possibly being TRBD1 (6 bases). The germline V and J ends were trimmed by 2 bases and 0 bases, with 11 bases remaining between them. CDR1 is MNHNS and CDR2 is SASEGT in the germline V gene. CDR3 length equals 16 residues. The CDR3 DNA sequence: TGTGCCAGCAGTGAACAAGGGGGGCTCTCTGGAAACACCATATATTTT. It encodes CASSEQGGLSGNTIYF.

The chain combines TRBV7-9 with TRBJ1-4, with 7 bases identical to TRBD1. The V and J ends lost 2 bases and 4 bases, in that order; junction bases with no gene match: 4. The CDR3 is made up of 15 amino acids. Germline assignment: CDR1 SEHNR and CDR2 FQNEAQ (reference sequence). This CDR3 is CASSLTGVRNEKLFF. In DNA, the CDR3 is TGTGCCAGCAGCTTAACAGGGGTCCGTAATGAAAAACTGTTTTTT.

The chain combines TRBV2 with TRBJ2-2, with D uncertain. V gave up 2 bases and J gave up 1 base, with 11 bases separating them. Germline lookup yields CDR1 SNHLY and CDR2 FYNNEI. CDR3 size: 16 residues. In DNA form, the CDR3 reads TGTGCCAGCAGTGAAACCACCTTAAGGAACACCGGGGAGCTGTTTTTT. Translation gives CASSETTLRNTGELFF.

The rearrangement uses TRBV6-5 and TRBJ1-5; D call uncertain. V lost 8 bases to trimming and J lost 5 bases, with 10 bases between them. This CDR3 region has 12 residues. Germline assignment: CDR1 MNHEY and CDR2 SVGAGI. The CDR3 DNA reads as TGTGCCAGCGGAAGCGGGGATCAGCCCCAGCATTTT. Amino acid sequence: CASGSGDQPQHF.

The chain employs TRBV28 and TRBJ1-3; 8 nucleotides agree with TRBD1. Trimming removed 6 bases from V and 6 bases from J; junction bases left unmatched: 7. This CDR3 contains 14 residues. Germline assignment: CDR1 MDHEN and CDR2 SYDVKM. CDR3 bases: TGTGCCAGCAGGAAGGACAGGGCCCTAAACACCATATATTTT. Amino acid sequence: CASRKDRALNTIYF.

The chain is built from TRBV28 and TRBJ2-1, with 14 bases aligning to TRBD2. The V segment lost 5 bases and the J segment 4 bases; nucleotides outside the gene matches: 1. The germline V gene has CDR1 MDHEN and CDR2 SYDVKM. The CDR3 length is 15 residues. The CDR3 region is CASSRTSGGYNEQFF. CDR3 nucleotides: TGTGCCAGCAGTCGGACTAGCGGGGGGTACAATGAGCAGTTCTTC. Full variable domain (outside the CDR3, taken from reference TRBV28 and TRBJ2-1): DVKVTQSSRYLVKRTGEKVFLECVQDMDHENMFWYRQDPGLGLRLIYFSYDVKMKEKGDIPEGYSVSREKKERFSLILESASTNQTSMYLCASSRTSGGYNEQFFGPGTRLTVL.

The gene calls are TRBV28 and TRBJ2-2; no definite D call. With 3 bases removed from V and 4 bases from J, the gap between germline ends came to 9 bases. Germline loops: CDR1 MDHEN, CDR2 SYDVKM. The CDR3 extends over 14 amino acids. The CDR3 here is CASSFLVGTGELFF. CDR3 DNA: TGTGCCAGCAGTTTCCTAGTGGGCACCGGGGAGCTGTTTTTT.

As DNA, the CDR3 is TGTGCCAGCAGTTACTCTCCCCTTTGGGGCGGTGGCTACACCTTC. Protein sequence: CASSYSPLWGGGYTF. The chain uses TRBV6-2 or TRBV6-3 and TRBJ1-2; D is possibly TRBD1 (5 bases). V lost 0 bases and J lost 7, with 15 bases in between. Per germline, CDR1 MNHEY and CDR2 SVGEGT. This CDR3 is built from 15 residues.

The table lists this clone with a count of one. CDR3 amino acids: CASSGVQYGYTF. DNA of the CDR3: TGTGCCAGCAGTGGGGTTCAGTATGGCTACACCTTC. V is TRBV2 and J is TRBJ1-2; D is undetermined. From germline, CDR1 is SNHLY and CDR2 FYNNEI. Trimming stripped 4 bases from V and 5 bases from J, with 8 bases between. CDR3 length: 12 amino acids.

This clone was detected a few times. The chain carries TRBV9 and TRBJ1-1; D unclear. CDR1 is SGDLS and CDR2 is YYNGEE in the germline V gene. This CDR3 has 18 residues. Between the trimmed V and J ends, which lost 0 bases and 1 base, there was a span of 19 bases. CDR3 in amino acids: CASSVAQYGSGGNTEAFF. The CDR3 nucleotides are TGTGCCAGCAGCGTAGCTCAATACGGTTCAGGAGGGAACACTGAAGCTTTCTTT. Based on the CDR3 plus reference TRBV9 and TRBJ1-1, the full variable domain is DSGVTQTPKHLITATGQRVTLRCSPRSGDLSVYWYQQSLDQGLQFLIQYYNGEERAKGNILERFSAQQFPDLHSELNLSSLELGDSALYFCASSVAQYGSGGNTEAFFGQGTRLTVV.

This chain connects TRBV27 to TRBJ2-5, with D perhaps matching TRBD1 (6 bases). V lost 0 bases and J 5 bases, leaving 10 bases between the germline ends. This CDR3 has 14 residues. CDR1 MNHEY and CDR2 SMNVEV come from the germline V gene (reference sequence). CDR3 in amino acids: CASSLSNRVETQYF. As DNA, the CDR3 is TGTGCCAGCAGTTTATCGAACAGGGTGGAGACCCAGTACTTC.

The gene calls are TRBV9 and TRBJ1-2; D not resolved. Germline-derived CDR1 and CDR2 are SGDLS and YYNGEE. This CDR3 has 15 residues. Trimming cost V 0 bases and J 0 bases, with 9 bases left between them. The CDR3 coding sequence is TGTGCCAGCAGCGTAGGTACGAGCCCTAACTATGGCTACACCTTC. Translated, it gives CASSVGTSPNYGYTF.

The chain has TRBV27 and TRBJ2-7; D may be TRBD1 (10 bases). Germline V gene sequence: CDR1 MNHEY, CDR2 SMNVEV (reference sequence). V shed 3 bases and J shed 4 bases, with 19 bases lying between them. The CDR3 is 16 amino acids. The CDR3 nucleotides read TGTGCCAGCAGTTTCAGCGGGGGGACAGGGGAGTACGAGCAGTACTTC. Its protein product is CASSFSGGTGEYEQYF.

This chain connects TRBV7-2 to TRBJ2-7; 13 nucleotides match TRBD2. The CDR3 totals 15 residues. Germline values: CDR1 SGHTA, CDR2 FQGNSA. Trimming took 7 bases from V and 3 from J; bases not matched to a gene: 6. DNA of the CDR3: TGTGCCAGCAAGCAGGGACTAGCGGGGAACTACGAGCAGTACTTC. This translates into CASKQGLAGNYEQYF.

The CDR3 here is CASSTTGDGTEAFF. DNA for the CDR3: TGTGCCAGTAGTACGACAGGGGACGGGACTGAAGCTTTCTTT. The chain is built from TRBV19 and TRBJ1-1; 8 nucleotides align to TRBD1. The germline V gene has CDR1 LNHDA and CDR2 SQIVND (reference sequence). The CDR3 spans 14 residues. V lost 4 bases and J lost 5; bases outside the gene matches: 6.

The chain links TRBV19 to TRBJ2-1, with TRBD1 matching 11 bases. V shed 4 bases, J shed 7 bases, and the junction held 9 bases outside the gene matches. This CDR3 region has 16 residues. Germline V gene lookup returns CDR1 LNHDA and CDR2 SQIVND (reference sequence). Here the CDR3 reads CASSNPGQGARNEQFF. As DNA, the CDR3 is TGTGCCAGTAGTAACCCCGGACAGGGGGCGAGAAATGAGCAGTTCTTC.

The J gene is TRBJ2-2, the V gene TRBV4-2; 11 nucleotides line up with TRBD2. In germline, CDR1 is LGHNA, CDR2 YNFKEQ. The V segment lost 2 bases and the J segment 3 bases; nucleotides outside the gene matches: 5. The CDR3 is made up of 17 amino acids. This CDR3 reads CASSQHSGGADTGELFF. The DNA of the CDR3 is TGTGCCAGCAGCCAACATAGCGGGGGGGCCGACACCGGGGAGCTGTTTTTT.